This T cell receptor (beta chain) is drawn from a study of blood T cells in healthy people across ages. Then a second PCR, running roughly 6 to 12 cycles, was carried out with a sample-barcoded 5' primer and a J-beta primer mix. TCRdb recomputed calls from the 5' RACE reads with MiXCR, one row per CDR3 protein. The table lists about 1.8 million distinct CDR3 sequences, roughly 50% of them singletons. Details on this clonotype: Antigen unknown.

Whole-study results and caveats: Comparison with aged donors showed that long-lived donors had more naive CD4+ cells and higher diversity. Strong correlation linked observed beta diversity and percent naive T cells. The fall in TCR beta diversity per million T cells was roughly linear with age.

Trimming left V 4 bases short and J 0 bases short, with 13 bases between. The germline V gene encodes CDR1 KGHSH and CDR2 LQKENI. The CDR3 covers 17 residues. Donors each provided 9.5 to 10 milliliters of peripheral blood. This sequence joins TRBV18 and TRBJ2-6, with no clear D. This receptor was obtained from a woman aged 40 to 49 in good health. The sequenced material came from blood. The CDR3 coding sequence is TGTGCCAGCTCACTACCGGGCCTCCTCTCTGGGGCCAACGTCCTGACTTTC. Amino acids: CASSLPGLLSGANVLTF.